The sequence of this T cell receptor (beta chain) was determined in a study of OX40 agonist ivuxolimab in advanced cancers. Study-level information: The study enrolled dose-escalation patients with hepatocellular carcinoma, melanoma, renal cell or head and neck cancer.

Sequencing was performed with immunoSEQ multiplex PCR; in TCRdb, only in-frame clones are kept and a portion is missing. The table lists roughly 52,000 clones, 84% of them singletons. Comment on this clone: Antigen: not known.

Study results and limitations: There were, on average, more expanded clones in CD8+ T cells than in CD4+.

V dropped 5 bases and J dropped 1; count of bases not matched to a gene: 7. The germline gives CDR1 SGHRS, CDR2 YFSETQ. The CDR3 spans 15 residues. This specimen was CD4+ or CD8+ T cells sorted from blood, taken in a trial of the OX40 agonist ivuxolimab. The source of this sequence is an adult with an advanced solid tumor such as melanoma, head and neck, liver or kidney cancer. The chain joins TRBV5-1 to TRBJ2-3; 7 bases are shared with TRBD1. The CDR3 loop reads CASSRAGGGTDTQYF. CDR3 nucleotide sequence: TGCGCCAGCAGTAGGGCAGGGGGAGGCACAGATACGCAGTATTTT. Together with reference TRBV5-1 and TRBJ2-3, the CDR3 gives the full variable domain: KAGVTQTPRYLIKTRGQQVTLSCSPISGHRSVSWYQQTPGQGLQFLFEYFSETQRNKGNFPGRFSGRQFSNSRSEMNVSTLELGDSALYLCASSRAGGGTDTQYFGPGTRLTVL.